This TCR beta chain was identified in a study of vaccination effects on CD4 cells after COVID-19. Across the whole study: Post-vaccine specimens arrived a median 72 days past the second dose.

The sample holds one count of this clone. Its specificity is not known. Generated by immunoSEQ multiplex PCR, the TCRdb table keeps only in-frame clones and is missing some. The repertoire consists of tens of thousands of clones, with 74% occurring once and the leading ten covering about 14%. General study results and limits: Clones from infection and from vaccination both contracted markedly late after vaccination.

After expansion with viral peptide pools in the ViraFEST assay, antigen-specific CD4+ T cells were sequenced. Culture proceeded for 9 to 11 days, and CD4+ T cells were then isolated. Two doses of either BNT162b2 or mRNA-1273 were given to each participant. Cultures had half their medium replaced with IL-2 medium on days 3 and 7. This CDR3 is built from 15 residues. Trimming cost V 7 bases and J 4 bases, with 16 bases left between them. Germline V gives CDR1 KGHDR, CDR2 SFDVKD. The starting material was CD4+ T cells from PBMCs cultured with HCoV-229E spike peptides, obtained after COVID-19 vaccination. The V call is TRBV24-1, the J call TRBJ2-1, with D possibly being TRBD1 or TRBD2 (5 bases each). This sequence was found in a human donor who received a COVID-19 vaccine. CDR3 bases: TGTGCCACCAGCCAGACCGGGACCAGGTACAATGAGCAGTTCTTC. It yields the protein CATSQTGTRYNEQFF.